The 5 T cell receptor beta chains presented below share a single source sample, sequenced in a study of regulatory T cells in long-lasting Graves disease. Building of the TCR beta libraries involved iRepertoire HTBI primers and Arm-PCR of CDR3 regions. TCRdb used MiXCR to reprocess the multiplex PCR reads, holding one entry per CDR3 protein. The table records roughly 500,000 distinct CDR3 sequences, about 22% of them present only once. Time point: persistent/refractory GD, antithyroid drugs over 5 years with positive TRAb. PBMC RNA served as the TCR library source. The specimen was peripheral blood mononuclear cells (PBMCs), collected when the disease was refractory, from a patient treated with antithyroid drugs. These receptors came from a female donor with Graves disease.

V usage is TRBV5-1 and J usage is TRBJ2-4, with TRBD2 matching 9 bases. V shed 0 bases and J 4 bases; nucleotides not matched to a gene: 8. The CDR3 runs 17 residues. Germline CDR1 is SGHRS and CDR2 is YFSETQ. CDR3 nucleotide sequence: TGCGCCAGCAGCTTGGGTTCCGCTAGCGGGATAAAAAACATTCAGTACTTC. Translating gives CASSLGSASGIKNIQYF. Full variable domain (missing parts from reference TRBV5-1 and TRBJ2-4): KAGVTQTPRYLIKTRGQQVTLSCSPISGHRSVSWYQQTPGQGLQFLFEYFSETQRNKGNFPGRFSGRQFSNSRSEMNVSTLELGDSALYLCASSLGSASGIKNIQYFGAGTRLSVL.

The rearrangement joins TRBV20-1 to TRBJ2-7, with 8 nucleotides matching TRBD2. This CDR3 has 13 residues. Germline trimming cut 4 bases from V and 2 bases from J; bases unmatched to any gene: 4. Germline V gene data show CDR1 as DFQATT and CDR2 as SNEGSKA (reference sequence). CDR3 in amino acids: CSATIAGTYEQYF. CDR3 coding DNA: TGCAGTGCTACAATAGCGGGGACCTACGAGCAGTACTTC.

This clonotype came up many times. In DNA form, the CDR3 reads TGTGCCAGCAGCTCGAGGGGAGGGGATATGCCAGATACGCAGTATTTT. This gives the protein CASSSRGGDMPDTQYF. The rearrangement joins TRBV11-3 to TRBJ2-3; 7 bases line up with TRBD2. Germline CDR1 is SGHNT and CDR2 is YENEEA. The CDR3 length is 16 residues. V shed 4 bases and J 4 bases; nucleotides not matched to a gene: 11. The full variable domain, rest sourced from reference TRBV11-3 and TRBJ2-3, is EAGVVQSPRYKIIEKKQPVAFWCNPISGHNTLYWYLQNLGQGPELLIRYENEEAVDDSQLPKDRFSAERLKGVDSTLKIQPAELGDSAVYLCASSSRGGDMPDTQYFGPGTRLTVL.

This clonotype was detected a few times. A much larger clonotype is one base distant, so this may be a read error. The chain recombines TRBV12-3 or TRBV12-4 with TRBJ2-5, with D perhaps assigned TRBD1 or TRBD2 (5 bases each). The length of the CDR3 is 15 residues. V lost 6 bases and J lost 2, with 16 bases in between. In DNA form, the CDR3 reads TGTGCCAGCAGGAGGGGACCAGCGGTTCAAGAGACCCAGTACTTC. It encodes CASRRGPAVQETQYF.

The table lists this clonotype with many counts. The rearrangement joins TRBV28 to TRBJ1-3; 7 bases fit TRBD1. Germline loops: CDR1 MDHEN, CDR2 SYDVKM. J lost 0 bases, V lost 4 bases, and 12 bases had no gene match. This CDR3 spans 18 amino acids. The CDR3 nucleotides read TGTGCCAGCAGTTCACCGGGACAGCCTTTTTCCTCTGGAAACACCATATATTTT. It translates to CASSSPGQPFSSGNTIYF.